These T cell receptor beta chains were read from a single sample in a study of a mutant IDH1 vaccine in newly diagnosed glioma. The method was immunoSEQ multiplex PCR; TCRdb's version includes in-frame clones alone and lacks a portion of them. The sample lists over 75,000 clones; more than 80% were seen once. Their antigen targets remain unknown. The specimen was PBMCs, collected from a glioma patient whose treatment included an IDH1 peptide vaccine. These receptors all come from a middle-aged man with glioma. CDR3s include the opening cysteine and the closing phenylalanine or tryptophan. D genes are given only for firm matches. Some rows mark clone size as missing; the rest say once, few, many or name a class of expanded clone.

clone size: -; D gene: -; J gene: TRBJ2-2; V gene: TRBV7-2; CDR3 DNA: TGTGCCAGCGGTAAAGACTCCTTGCGGGCCGGGGAGCTGTTTTTT; CDR3 protein: CASGKDSLRAGELFF
clone size: -; D gene: TRBD1; J gene: TRBJ2-5; V gene: TRBV7-2; CDR3 DNA: TGTGCCAGCAGTTTTAAGGGGGCGGGGACCCAGTACTTC; CDR3 protein: CASSFKGAGTQYF
clone size: few; D gene: -; J gene: TRBJ1-1; V gene: TRBV7-3; CDR3 DNA: TGTGCCAGCAGCTTAGTTACTCCGGGACCTAAGGAGGCTTTCTTT; CDR3 protein: CASSLVTPGPKEAFF
clone size: -; D gene: TRBD1; J gene: TRBJ2-3; V gene: TRBV19; CDR3 DNA: TGTGCCAGTAGTCAAGGACAGGACAACACAGATACGCAGTATTTT; CDR3 protein: CASSQGQDNTDTQYF
clone size: -; D gene: TRBD1; J gene: TRBJ1-5; V gene: TRBV28; CDR3 DNA: TGTGCCAGCAACCCGACAGGGAGCAATCAGCCCCAGCATTTT; CDR3 protein: CASNPTGSNQPQHF
clone size: -; D gene: TRBD1; J gene: TRBJ2-3; V gene: TRBV6-5; CDR3 DNA: TGTGCCAGCAGTTTCGGACAGGGGGCAGATACGCAGTATTTT; CDR3 protein: CASSFGQGADTQYF
clone size: -; D gene: TRBD2; J gene: TRBJ2-7; V gene: TRBV6-6; CDR3 DNA: TGTGCCACCTGTTCTAGCGGGAATATCGAGCAGTACTTC; CDR3 protein: CATCSSGNIEQYF
clone size: -; D gene: TRBD2; J gene: TRBJ2-7; V gene: TRBV7-2; CDR3 DNA: TGTGCCAGCAGCTTAGCGCCCAGCGCCAGCGGGGGCGAGCAGTACTTC; CDR3 protein: CASSLAPSASGGEQYF
clone size: -; D gene: TRBD1; J gene: TRBJ1-6; V gene: TRBV29-1; CDR3 DNA: TGCAGCGCTCGACAGGGGTCGGATAATTCACCCCTCCACTTT; CDR3 protein: CSARQGSDNSPLHF
clone size: once; D gene: -; J gene: TRBJ2-3; V gene: TRBV6-5; CDR3 DNA: TGTGCCAGCAGGGCGGGCACAGATACGCAGTATTTT; CDR3 protein: CASRAGTDTQYF
clone size: -; D gene: -; J gene: TRBJ2-5; V gene: TRBV6-5; CDR3 DNA: TGTGCCAGCAGTTACTCCCGGGGTGGACCGATGAGGGAGCAGTACTTC; CDR3 protein: CASSYSRGGPMREQYF
clone size: -; D gene: -; J gene: TRBJ1-3; V gene: TRBV10-3; CDR3 DNA: TGTGCCATCAGTGAGGACACATTCTCTGGAAACACCATATATTTT; CDR3 protein: CAISEDTFSGNTIYF
clone size: -; D gene: TRBD1; J gene: TRBJ1-2; V gene: TRBV27; CDR3 DNA: TGTGCCAGCAGTTCGACAGGGACTGGCTACACCTTC; CDR3 protein: CASSSTGTGYTF
clone size: -; D gene: -; J gene: TRBJ2-2; V gene: TRBV9; CDR3 DNA: TGTGCCAGCAGCCCCCCCCGTCTAGAAAAAGGGTACACCGGGGAGCTGTTTTTT; CDR3 protein: CASSPPRLEKGYTGELFF
clone size: -; D gene: TRBD1; J gene: TRBJ2-3; V gene: TRBV7-9; CDR3 DNA: TGTGCCAGCAGCTTAGGACAGGGTGGTGCGACGCAGTATTTT; CDR3 protein: CASSLGQGGATQYF
clone size: -; D gene: -; J gene: TRBJ1-2; V gene: TRBV7-9; CDR3 DNA: TGTGCCAGCAGCTTGGGAGGGAATGGCTACACCTTC; CDR3 protein: CASSLGGNGYTF
clone size: -; D gene: -; J gene: TRBJ2-6; V gene: TRBV7-8; CDR3 DNA: TGTGCCAGCAGCCTACACCACCCCGGGTCTGGGGCCAACGTCCTGACTTTC; CDR3 protein: CASSLHHPGSGANVLTF
clone size: -; D gene: -; J gene: TRBJ2-2; V gene: TRBV29-1; CDR3 DNA: TGCAGCGTCCTCCCAACAGAGCTTAACACCGGGGAGCTGTTTTTT; CDR3 protein: CSVLPTELNTGELFF
clone size: -; D gene: -; J gene: TRBJ2-5; V gene: TRBV9; CDR3 DNA: TGTGCCAGCAGCGTAGGCATAGGGCGGGAGACCCAGTACTTC; CDR3 protein: CASSVGIGRETQYF
clone size: -; D gene: TRBD1; J gene: TRBJ2-7; V gene: TRBV11-2; CDR3 DNA: TGTGCCAGCAGCACCGGATCAACAGGGGGGGAGCAGTACTTC; CDR3 protein: CASSTGSTGGEQYF
clone size: -; D gene: TRBD1; J gene: TRBJ2-3; V gene: TRBV13; CDR3 DNA: TGTGCCAGTCGACAGGGGGCGGGGGATACGCAGTATTTT; CDR3 protein: CASRQGAGDTQYF
clone size: -; D gene: -; J gene: TRBJ2-6; V gene: TRBV9; CDR3 DNA: TGTGCCAGCAGCGTAGGGTGGGTCTCTGGGGCCAACGTCCTGACTTTC; CDR3 protein: CASSVGWVSGANVLTF
clone size: once; D gene: TRBD1; J gene: TRBJ1-4; V gene: TRBV5-1; CDR3 DNA: TGCGCCAGCAGCACACAGGGGGGAAATGAAAAACTGTTTTTT; CDR3 protein: CASSTQGGNEKLFF
clone size: -; D gene: TRBD2; J gene: TRBJ2-1; V gene: TRBV5-5; CDR3 DNA: TGTGCCAGCAGCTGGGTGAGCGGGAGGGGGTACAATGAGCAGTTCTTC; CDR3 protein: CASSWVSGRGYNEQFF
clone size: -; D gene: TRBD2; J gene: TRBJ2-1; V gene: TRBV9; CDR3 DNA: TGTGCCAGCAGCGTAGGGACTAGCGGGAACGATGAGCAGTTCTTC; CDR3 protein: CASSVGTSGNDEQFF
clone size: -; D gene: TRBD2; J gene: TRBJ2-5; V gene: TRBV6-9; CDR3 DNA: TGTGCCAGCAGTTATTCGAGGGCGGGGGGGCTCATTGAGACCCAGTACTTC; CDR3 protein: CASSYSRAGGLIETQYF
clone size: -; D gene: -; J gene: TRBJ2-5; V gene: TRBV18; CDR3 DNA: TGTGCCAGCTCAAAACAGCAAGAGACCCAGTACTTC; CDR3 protein: CASSKQQETQYF
clone size: -; D gene: -; J gene: TRBJ2-2; V gene: TRBV19; CDR3 DNA: TGTGCCAGTAGTATGGGCAGGGGATTTGCCGGGGAGCTGTTTTTT; CDR3 protein: CASSMGRGFAGELFF
clone size: -; D gene: -; J gene: TRBJ2-2; V gene: TRBV10-3; CDR3 DNA: TGTGCCATCACCGCGTCGGTGGTTGGCGGGAACACCGGGGAGCTGTTTTTT; CDR3 protein: CAITASVVGGNTGELFF
clone size: -; D gene: -; J gene: TRBJ2-1; V gene: TRBV4-2; CDR3 DNA: TGTGCCAGCAGCCAAGATCCCTACAATGAGCAGTTCTTC; CDR3 protein: CASSQDPYNEQFF
clone size: -; D gene: -; J gene: TRBJ2-7; V gene: TRBV25-1; CDR3 DNA: TGTGCCAGCAGTGACCACGAGCAGTACTTC; CDR3 protein: CASSDHEQYF
clone size: -; D gene: -; J gene: TRBJ2-3; V gene: TRBV6-6; CDR3 DNA: TGTGCCAGCAGTACTCGTTCGGACCCTCCAGAGTATTTT; CDR3 protein: CASSTRSDPPEYF
clone size: -; D gene: -; J gene: TRBJ1-4; V gene: TRBV10-3; CDR3 DNA: TGTGCCATCAGTGAGTCTTGGGGGAACGGTAATGAAAAACTGTTTTTT; CDR3 protein: CAISESWGNGNEKLFF
clone size: -; D gene: -; J gene: TRBJ2-2; V gene: TRBV6-4; CDR3 DNA: TGTGCCAGCAGTGACAAGAGCACCGGGGAGCTGTTTTTT; CDR3 protein: CASSDKSTGELFF
clone size: -; D gene: -; J gene: TRBJ2-7; V gene: TRBV5-6; CDR3 DNA: TGTGCCAGCAGCTTGGGCGGTTTCTTTGTAGGGCAGTACTTC; CDR3 protein: CASSLGGFFVGQYF
clone size: -; D gene: TRBD1; J gene: TRBJ2-7; V gene: TRBV19; CDR3 DNA: TGTGCCAGTAGTCCCGGTTTTGGACAGGCCTCCTACGAGCAGTACTTC; CDR3 protein: CASSPGFGQASYEQYF
clone size: -; D gene: -; J gene: TRBJ1-5; V gene: TRBV18; CDR3 DNA: TGTGCCAGCTCACTCAAGGACGGGGAAGGGCAGCCCCAGCATTTT; CDR3 protein: CASSLKDGEGQPQHF
clone size: -; D gene: -; J gene: TRBJ1-5; V gene: TRBV13; CDR3 DNA: TGTGCCAGCAGCAGAGGCCGGGGGGGCAATCAGCCCCAGCATTTT; CDR3 protein: CASSRGRGGNQPQHF
clone size: -; D gene: TRBD1; J gene: TRBJ1-2; V gene: TRBV19; CDR3 DNA: TGTGCCAGTAGTATTACCACCGGGACAGGGGGCTATGGCTACACCTTC; CDR3 protein: CASSITTGTGGYGYTF
clone size: few; D gene: -; J gene: TRBJ1-2; V gene: TRBV4-1; CDR3 DNA: TGCGCCAGCAGCCAAGATTGGCCTACAGCTTATGGCTACACCTTC; CDR3 protein: CASSQDWPTAYGYTF
clone size: -; D gene: -; J gene: TRBJ2-1; V gene: TRBV11-2; CDR3 DNA: TGTGCCAGCAGCTTAGCCGGCAGGCTCTCACCTTACTACAATGAGCAGTTCTTC; CDR3 protein: CASSLAGRLSPYYNEQFF
clone size: -; D gene: -; J gene: TRBJ1-5; V gene: TRBV7-4; CDR3 DNA: TGTGCCAGCAGTGCTTACGGGGACCAAAATCAGCCCCAGCATTTT; CDR3 protein: CASSAYGDQNQPQHF
clone size: -; D gene: TRBD1; J gene: TRBJ1-2; V gene: TRBV29-1; CDR3 DNA: TGCAGCGCCGGAGGGGACAGGGGGAGCTACACCTTC; CDR3 protein: CSAGGDRGSYTF
clone size: -; D gene: TRBD1; J gene: TRBJ2-1; V gene: TRBV19; CDR3 DNA: TGTGCCAGTAGTGGCCCCGGGACAGGAAAACGCAATGAGCAGTTCTTC; CDR3 protein: CASSGPGTGKRNEQFF
clone size: -; D gene: -; J gene: TRBJ1-1; V gene: TRBV11-2; CDR3 DNA: TGTGCCAGCAGCCGGAGGGACCGTATCTGGATGAACACTGAAGCTTTCTTT; CDR3 protein: CASSRRDRIWMNTEAFF
clone size: few; D gene: -; J gene: TRBJ1-5; V gene: TRBV30; CDR3 DNA: TGTGCCTGGGGGGACATCAATCAGCCCCAGCATTTT; CDR3 protein: CAWGDINQPQHF
clone size: once; D gene: TRBD1; J gene: TRBJ1-6; V gene: TRBV4-2; CDR3 DNA: TGTGCCAGCAGCCAAGCTAACAGGGGGTTCCAAAATTCACCCCTCCACTTT; CDR3 protein: CASSQANRGFQNSPLHF
clone size: few; D gene: TRBD1; J gene: TRBJ1-5; V gene: TRBV4-3; CDR3 DNA: TGCGCCAGCAGCCAAGATGTGGGACAGGGCCATCAGCCCCAGCATTTT; CDR3 protein: CASSQDVGQGHQPQHF
clone size: -; D gene: -; J gene: TRBJ2-1; V gene: TRBV28; CDR3 DNA: TGTGCCAGCAGGGTACCCGGGGAGAACAATGAGCAGTTCTTC; CDR3 protein: CASRVPGENNEQFF
clone size: -; D gene: -; J gene: TRBJ2-1; V gene: TRBV18; CDR3 DNA: TGTGCCAGCTCACCCCTCGGGGTCCATGAGCAGTTCTTC; CDR3 protein: CASSPLGVHEQFF
clone size: -; D gene: -; J gene: TRBJ2-7; V gene: TRBV30; CDR3 DNA: TGTGCCTGGAGTGCTCTCGGGGTGATGGGCGAGCAGTACTTC; CDR3 protein: CAWSALGVMGEQYF
clone size: -; D gene: -; J gene: TRBJ2-1; V gene: TRBV10-1; CDR3 DNA: TGCGCCAGCAGTGACCCTCCTTCGGGCCACAATGAGCAGTTCTTC; CDR3 protein: CASSDPPSGHNEQFF
clone size: -; D gene: -; J gene: TRBJ1-5; V gene: TRBV30; CDR3 DNA: TGTGCCTGGGGCTATAGCAATCAGCCCCAGCATTTT; CDR3 protein: CAWGYSNQPQHF
clone size: -; D gene: -; J gene: TRBJ2-7; V gene: TRBV7-2; CDR3 DNA: TGTGCCAGCAGCTTTAATCCGAGCGGACTAAAAGGCTACGAGCAGTACTTC; CDR3 protein: CASSFNPSGLKGYEQYF
clone size: -; D gene: -; J gene: TRBJ2-1; V gene: TRBV7-3; CDR3 DNA: TGTGCCAGCAGCCCGGGCCGTTCCCGCGGCGATGAGCAGTTCTTC; CDR3 protein: CASSPGRSRGDEQFF
clone size: -; D gene: TRBD2; J gene: TRBJ2-3; V gene: TRBV9; CDR3 DNA: TGTGCCAGCAGCCAAGCGGGGGATACGCAGTATTTT; CDR3 protein: CASSQAGDTQYF
clone size: -; D gene: -; J gene: TRBJ2-7; V gene: TRBV2; CDR3 DNA: TGTGCCGGTACTCAGGGTTCCTACGAGCAGTACTTC; CDR3 protein: CAGTQGSYEQYF
clone size: -; D gene: TRBD1; J gene: TRBJ1-2; V gene: TRBV7-2; CDR3 DNA: TGTGCCAGCACCCGGGACAGCTATGGCTACACCTTC; CDR3 protein: CASTRDSYGYTF
clone size: -; D gene: TRBD1; J gene: TRBJ2-7; V gene: TRBV14; CDR3 DNA: TGTGCCAGCAGCCAAATAGTGGACAGGACCTACGAGCAGTACTTC; CDR3 protein: CASSQIVDRTYEQYF
clone size: -; D gene: TRBD2; J gene: TRBJ2-3; V gene: TRBV4-3; CDR3 DNA: TGCGCCAGCAGCCGGACTAGCGGGGAGAAAGATACGCAGTATTTT; CDR3 protein: CASSRTSGEKDTQYF